This T cell receptor (beta chain) was identified in a study of T-cell reconstitution after alpha-beta-depleted transplantation in children. Findings of the study overall: Newly generated T cells supplied most T-cell counts and diversity one year post-transplant. Approximately two months post-transplant, alpha-beta T cells reportedly originated from several hundred expanded graft clones. Some patients showed high day-60 TCRbeta diversity, which derived from surviving recipient T cells and thymic progenitors.

Construction of the TCRbeta library involved unique molecular identifiers. TCRdb re-derived calls from the PCR reads in MiXCR, one entry per CDR3 protein. Altogether around 490,000 distinct CDR3 sequences are present, roughly 10% being singletons, with the ten largest covering 14%. This clonotype has just a few counts. The antigen is unknown. The germline gives CDR1 SGHVS, CDR2 FQNEAQ. The CDR3 length is 15 residues. The trim removed 5 bases at V and 6 bases at J, leaving 8 bases unmatched. Sequenced material: PBMCs, mostly from graft donor cells, taken 180 days after TCRalphabeta/CD19-depleted stem cell transplant. The clonotype was recovered from a female patient aged 2-15 years who had a stem cell transplant for aplastic anemia, so the T cells may come from the graft donor. The chain couples TRBV7-8 to TRBJ2-1; 9 bases match TRBD1. DNA for the CDR3: TGTGCCAGCAGCGACCGGGACAGGGTCTCCAATGAGCAGTTCTTC. As protein: CASSDRDRVSNEQFF.